This TCR beta chain was sequenced for a study of blood T cell repertoires in COVID-19. Study as a whole: PBMCs, B-cell-depleted T cells, or T cells were the source of the cDNA or gDNA that made up the material.

Sequencing was performed with immunoSEQ multiplex PCR; in TCRdb, only in-frame clones are kept and a portion is missing. Among some 300,000 clones listed, around 90% were seen once. Enrollees, roughly 18 to 90 years old, lived in 20 to 25 US areas. Participants had their cohort set by participant-reported clinical history. In Cohort 3, a recovered donor had either two negative PCRs, clearance, or symptom resolution. This CDR3 is 14 amino acids long. CDR1 MNHEY and CDR2 SMNVEV come from the germline V gene (reference sequence). The ends were cut back, 5 bases at V and 4 bases at J, with 14 bases in the middle.

The specimen was PBMCs or T cells enriched from blood (not recorded which). The receptor was derived from a woman in her thirties who had recovered from COVID-19. The rearrangement links TRBV27 to TRBJ1-1, with D possibly TRBD1 on 6 matching bases. CDR3 coding DNA: TGTGCCAGCAGTACGCTCACAGGGACCACTGAAGCTTTCTTT. As protein: CASSTLTGTTEAFF.